The clone carrying this T cell receptor (beta chain) was counted a single time. As yet, its antigen is unknown. This sample is drawn from a study of sequential checkpoint blockade in melanoma. Turning to the study itself: After both sequences, patients received maintenance nivolumab.

Stated treatment: randomized to nivolumab then ipilimumab (arm A) or the reverse (arm B). Findings of the study overall: Tumor T-cell fraction and clonality correlated with PD-L1 and CD8+ counts.

Libraries were prepared by immunoSEQ multiplex PCR; TCRdb keeps only in-frame clonotypes and omits some of them. This table has about 37,000 clones, more than 25% appearing once. J was trimmed by 4 bases and V by 7 bases; bases with no gene match: 8. Germline CDR1 is LNHDA and CDR2 is SQIVND (reference sequence). The CDR3 spans 15 residues. Specimen: tumor tissue (inferred from file names), collected from a patient given nivolumab and ipilimumab in sequence. This TCR derives from a human donor with melanoma. The V call is TRBV19, the J call TRBJ1-5; 9 positions agree with TRBD1. In DNA, the CDR3 is TGTGCCAGTATGGCGGGACAGGGTTTTAATCAGCCCCAGCATTTT. This sequence encodes CASMAGQGFNQPQHF.